This T cell receptor beta chain was obtained from a study of T cell responses to AZD1222 COVID-19 vaccine. Here immunoSEQ multiplex PCR was the method, and the copy in TCRdb shows in-frame clones only, minus some. The sample has over 120,000 clones, 90% to 95% seen once. Overall study findings and caveats: Reports indicate that nearly half of spike-specific TCRs are directed at unmutated variant regions. Clonal diversity was possibly underestimated, and white British individuals and females predominated among donors.

As to this clone: Its antigen is not identified.

Germline V gene sequence: CDR1 SGHRS, CDR2 YFSETQ. Trimming removed 0 bases at V and 0 bases at J, with 6 bases between. The CDR3 is 15 residues long. The chain recombines TRBV5-1 with TRBJ1-4; tentatively, D is TRBD1 (5 bases). The clonotype originates from an adult in good health. The sample in question was peripheral blood, obtained on day 0 of AZD1222 vaccination. In DNA, the CDR3 is TGCGCCAGCAGCTTGGCGGGGGCAACTAATGAAAAACTGTTTTTT. Translated: CASSLAGATNEKLFF.